This entry lists 3 T cell receptor beta chains sequenced from one sample in a study of blood T cell repertoires in COVID-19. Assay used: immunoSEQ multiplex PCR; TCRdb lists only in-frame clones, some missing. The sample contains 250,000 to 300,000 clones, approximately 89% of which appear only once. The sample comprised peripheral blood. The receptors come from a woman in her thirties who had recovered from COVID-19.

The chain links TRBV4-2 to TRBJ2-1; TRBD2 might be the D (5 bases). The V gene lost 0 bases and the J gene lost 3 bases, with 18 bases spanning the gap. Germline values: CDR1 LGHNA, CDR2 YNFKEQ. This CDR3 is 18 amino acids long. In nucleotides, the CDR3 is TGTGCCAGCAGCCAAGATCGTAATAGCGCCGAATTCTACAATGAGCAGTTCTTC. The encoded protein is CASSQDRNSAEFYNEQFF.

For the CDR3, the DNA is TGTGCCAGCAGCCCGGAGGGGAACTATGGCTACACCTTC. This encodes CASSPEGNYGYTF. The genes are TRBV7-3 and TRBJ1-2, with D possibly being TRBD1 (5 bases). Germline-derived CDR1 and CDR2 are SGHTA and FQGTGA. Trimming removed 5 bases from V and 2 bases from J, with 9 bases in between. The CDR3 contains 13 residues.

This chain uses TRBV28 with TRBJ2-2; 9 bases map to TRBD1. The germline V gene encodes CDR1 MDHEN and CDR2 SYDVKM. CDR3 length equals 15 residues. J gave up 3 bases and V 5 bases, and 4 bases lay outside the gene matches. CDR3 sequence: CASSTGQGYTGELFF. Here the CDR3 DNA reads TGTGCCAGCAGTACGGGACAGGGCTACACCGGGGAGCTGTTTTTT.